Listed below are T cell receptor beta chains from one sample, sequenced in a study of cytomegalovirus exposure and HLA in healthy donors. Profiling relied on immunoSEQ multiplex PCR, and the TCRdb table lists in-frame clones only, not all of them. The data contain some 160,000 clones, less than 90% of them singletons. Sequenced input: PBMCs. The receptor source for this set is a woman in her late teens or twenties in good health and CMV-seronegative. Each CDR3 is given with its conserved first and last residue. The D gene is left open where the match is weak. Only some rows state a clone size, as once, few, many or a class for expanded clones.

CDR3 protein | CDR3 DNA | D gene | J gene | clone size | V gene
CSVEGLGTSGRDYNEQFF | TGCAGCGTGGAGGGGCTAGGGACTAGCGGGAGAGACTACAATGAGCAGTTCTTC | TRBD2 | TRBJ2-1 | once | TRBV29-1
CASSPGQGSYEQYF | TGTGCCAGCAGCCCGGGACAGGGGTCTTACGAGCAGTACTTC | TRBD1 | TRBJ2-7 | - | TRBV5-4
CASSIESRGRPQHF | TGTGCCAGTAGTATAGAGAGCAGGGGGAGGCCCCAGCATTTT | TRBD1 | TRBJ1-5 | - | TRBV19
CASRGVTDTQYF | TGTGCCAGCAGGGGCGTCACAGATACGCAGTATTTT | - | TRBJ2-3 | - | TRBV28
CASSRQGAGNTIYF | TGTGCCAGCAGCAGACAGGGGGCGGGAAACACCATATATTTT | TRBD1 | TRBJ1-3 | - | TRBV5-4
CASSYSGQVNTEAFF | TGTGCCAGCAGTTACTCTGGGCAGGTGAACACTGAAGCTTTCTTT | - | TRBJ1-1 | - | TRBV6-5
CASSLGGVSSYNEQFF | TGTGCCAGCAGCTTAGGCGGGGTAAGCTCCTACAATGAGCAGTTCTTC | - | TRBJ2-1 | - | TRBV7-9
CASSITGGDYEQYF | TGTGCCAGTAGTATAACAGGGGGAGATTACGAGCAGTACTTC | TRBD1 | TRBJ2-7 | - | TRBV19
CASSLSGQGLEQYF | TGTGCCAGCAGTTTATCGGGACAGGGGCTCGAGCAGTACTTC | TRBD1 | TRBJ2-7 | - | TRBV27
CASSMGLALHSYNEQFF | TGTGCCAGCAGCATGGGACTAGCGTTGCACTCCTACAATGAGCAGTTCTTC | TRBD2 | TRBJ2-1 | - | TRBV5-4
CASSLILSASNYGYTF | TGTGCCAGCAGTCTAATACTTTCCGCGTCTAACTATGGCTACACCTTC | - | TRBJ1-2 | once | TRBV2
CASSVVSVNTGELFF | TGCGCCAGCAGCGTAGTTTCGGTCAACACCGGGGAGCTGTTTTTT | - | TRBJ2-2 | - | TRBV9
CASSSDQETQYF | TGTGCCAGCAGCTCGGACCAAGAGACCCAGTACTTC | - | TRBJ2-5 | - | TRBV7-7
CASSSGQENEKLFF | TGTGCCAGCAGCTCCGGACAGGAAAATGAAAAACTGTTTTTT | TRBD1 | TRBJ1-4 | - | TRBV28
CASTSAGQGEEKLFF | TGTGCCAGCACCTCCGCGGGACAGGGGGAAGAAAAACTGTTTTTT | TRBD1 | TRBJ1-4 | - | TRBV28
CASSQDGPPGGELFF | TGTGCCAGCAGCCAGGATGGGCCGCCCGGCGGGGAGCTGTTTTTT | - | TRBJ2-2 | - | TRBV2
CASSLRGGNTGELFF | TGTGCCAGCAGCTTAAGGGGAGGGAACACCGGGGAGCTGTTTTTT | - | TRBJ2-2 | once | TRBV2
CASSGGSNQPQHF | TGTGCCAGCAGTGGCGGTAGCAATCAGCCCCAGCATTTT | - | TRBJ1-5 | few | TRBV2
CACSPGFVSGNTIYF | TGTGCCTGCTCGCCAGGCTTCGTCTCTGGAAACACCATATATTTT | - | TRBJ1-3 | few | TRBV30
CASSQDPYPGGYINTEAFF | TGCGCCAGCAGCCAAGACCCCTACCCCGGGGGTTACATTAACACTGAAGCTTTCTTT | - | TRBJ1-1 | - | TRBV4-1
CASSLGQGAGEQYF | TGTGCCAGCAGCCTAGGACAGGGGGCTGGGGAGCAGTACTTC | TRBD1 | TRBJ2-7 | once | TRBV7-9
CASRLGGPDTQYF | TGCGCCAGCAGACTCGGGGGGCCAGATACGCAGTATTTT | - | TRBJ2-3 | once | TRBV5-1
CATRPTLSSEQYF | TGTGCCACCCGCCCTACCCTATCGAGCGAGCAGTACTTC | - | TRBJ2-7 | - | TRBV19
CASSRWGEGQGPTYEQYF | TGCGCCAGCAGCCGGTGGGGGGAGGGACAGGGACCTACCTACGAGCAGTACTTC | TRBD1 | TRBJ2-7 | - | TRBV5-1
CASSPHHSSYNEQFF | TGTGCCAGCAGCCCACATCACAGCTCCTACAATGAGCAGTTCTTC | - | TRBJ2-1 | - | TRBV7-2
CASSVSGAPGVDTQYF | TGTGCCAGCAGTGTTAGCGGGGCCCCCGGGGTAGATACGCAGTATTTT | TRBD2 | TRBJ2-3 | - | TRBV6-1
CASSTTGGVQPQHF | TGTGCCAGCAGTACCACAGGGGGCGTTCAGCCCCAGCATTTT | TRBD1 | TRBJ1-5 | once | TRBV28
CASSEAGGGPDTQYF | TGTGCCAGCAGTGAGGCAGGGGGAGGACCAGATACGCAGTATTTT | - | TRBJ2-3 | - | TRBV6-1
CASRLRLGSGGAHEQFF | TGTGCCAGCAGATTAAGGCTTGGAAGCGGGGGGGCCCATGAGCAGTTCTTC | TRBD2 | TRBJ2-1 | - | TRBV28
CAIRQGRVQFF | TGTGCCATCCGACAGGGAAGGGTGCAGTTCTTC | TRBD1 | TRBJ2-1 | - | TRBV28
CAWRGQFMNTEAFF | TGTGCCTGGAGGGGACAGTTTATGAACACTGAAGCTTTCTTT | TRBD1 | TRBJ1-1 | - | TRBV30
CSVRPGPLDYTIYF | TGCAGCGTTCGCCCGGGTCCCTTGGACTACACCATATATTTT | - | TRBJ1-3 | - | TRBV29-1
CASSPGRGNEKLFF | TGTGCCAGCTCACCTGGGAGGGGGAATGAAAAACTGTTTTTT | - | TRBJ1-4 | - | TRBV18
CASSPGTGGYNEQFF | TGTGCCAGCTCACCAGGGACAGGGGGATACAATGAGCAGTTCTTC | TRBD1 | TRBJ2-1 | - | TRBV18
CASSFSDTGVYTYEQYF | TGTGCCAGCAGCTTCTCCGACACAGGGGTATATACCTACGAGCAGTACTTC | TRBD1 | TRBJ2-7 | - | TRBV11-2
CASSYRAGNEQFF | TGTGCCAGCAGTTATAGGGCGGGTAATGAGCAGTTCTTC | - | TRBJ2-1 | - | TRBV6-5
CASSVGVESYEQYF | TGTGCCAGCAGCGTCGGGGTTGAATCGTACGAGCAGTACTTC | - | TRBJ2-7 | - | TRBV9
CASSLVGGGARETQYF | TGTGCCAGCAGCTTAGTAGGCGGGGGGGCCAGAGAGACCCAGTACTTC | TRBD2 | TRBJ2-5 | - | TRBV7-6
CASSLWRGSSGANVLTF | TGTGCCAGCAGTTTATGGCGGGGAAGCTCTGGGGCCAACGTCCTGACTTTC | - | TRBJ2-6 | - | TRBV27
CASSQEPGLAGKSETQYF | TGTGCCAGCAGCCAAGAGCCGGGACTAGCGGGCAAGAGTGAGACCCAGTACTTC | TRBD2 | TRBJ2-5 | - | TRBV4-2
CASSLGQADQPQHF | TGTGCCAGCAGTTTGGGACAGGCGGATCAGCCCCAGCATTTT | TRBD1 | TRBJ1-5 | - | TRBV6-5
CATSILRGDQPQHF | TGTGCCACCAGCATACTCCGGGGGGATCAGCCCCAGCATTTT | - | TRBJ1-5 | - | TRBV15
CASSPEDRGIWADTQYF | TGTGCCAGCAGCCCCGAGGACAGGGGGATTTGGGCAGATACGCAGTATTTT | TRBD1 | TRBJ2-3 | - | TRBV7-3
CASSPTGTDEKLFF | TGTGCCAGCTCCCCGACCGGGACAGATGAAAAACTGTTTTTT | TRBD1 | TRBJ1-4 | - | TRBV11-2